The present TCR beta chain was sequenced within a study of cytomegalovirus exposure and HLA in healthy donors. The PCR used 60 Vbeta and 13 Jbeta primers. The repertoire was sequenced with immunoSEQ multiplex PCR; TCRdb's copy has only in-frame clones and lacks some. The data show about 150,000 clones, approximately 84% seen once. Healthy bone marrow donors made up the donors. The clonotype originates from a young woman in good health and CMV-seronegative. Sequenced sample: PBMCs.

The DNA for the CDR3 is TGTGCCAGCAGCCAAGGACAGGGGGCGGTCGCAGATACGCAGTATTTT. Amino acids: CASSQGQGAVADTQYF. The gene calls are TRBV4-2 and TRBJ2-3; 10 bases are a match to TRBD1. With V trimmed by 1 base and J by 4 bases, 5 bases remained unmatched. CDR3 length: 16 residues. Germline CDR1 reads LGHNA; CDR2 reads YNFKEQ.